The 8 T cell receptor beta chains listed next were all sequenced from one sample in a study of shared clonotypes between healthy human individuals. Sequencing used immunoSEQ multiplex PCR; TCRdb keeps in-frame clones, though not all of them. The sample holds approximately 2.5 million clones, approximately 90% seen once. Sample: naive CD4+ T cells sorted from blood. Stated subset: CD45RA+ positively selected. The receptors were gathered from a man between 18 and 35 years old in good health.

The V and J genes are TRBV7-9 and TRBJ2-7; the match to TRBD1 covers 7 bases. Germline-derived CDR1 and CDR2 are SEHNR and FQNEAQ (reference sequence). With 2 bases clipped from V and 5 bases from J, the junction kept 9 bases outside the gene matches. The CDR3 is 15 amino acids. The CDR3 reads CASSLLRDRGHEQYF. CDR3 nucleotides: TGTGCCAGCAGCTTACTCCGGGACAGAGGCCACGAGCAGTACTTC.

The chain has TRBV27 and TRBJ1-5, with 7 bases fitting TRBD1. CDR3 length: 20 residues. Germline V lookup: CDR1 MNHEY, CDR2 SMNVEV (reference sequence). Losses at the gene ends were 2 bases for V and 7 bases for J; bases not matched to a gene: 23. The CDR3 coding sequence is TGTGCCAGCAGTTTAAGCCCACCTACTAGGACAGGCCCAAAGGACCAGCCCCAGCATTTT. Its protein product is CASSLSPPTRTGPKDQPQHF.

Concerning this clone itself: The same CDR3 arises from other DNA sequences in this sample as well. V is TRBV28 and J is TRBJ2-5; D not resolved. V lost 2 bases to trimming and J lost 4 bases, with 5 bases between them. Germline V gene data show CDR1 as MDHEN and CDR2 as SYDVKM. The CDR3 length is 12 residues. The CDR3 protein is CASSLKGETQYF. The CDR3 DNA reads TGTGCCAGCAGTTTAAAGGGAGAGACCCAGTACTTC.

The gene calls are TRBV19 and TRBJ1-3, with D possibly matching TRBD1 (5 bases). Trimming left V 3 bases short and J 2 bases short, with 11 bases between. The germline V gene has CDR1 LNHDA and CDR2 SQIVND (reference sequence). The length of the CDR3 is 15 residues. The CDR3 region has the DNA TGTGCCAGTAGTATGGGAGGGGATCCTGGAAACACCATATATTTT. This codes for CASSMGGDPGNTIYF.

CDR3 DNA sequence: TGTGCCAGCAGCTGGGTGGAGGGGCTTAATTCACCCCTCCACTTT. Protein product: CASSWVEGLNSPLHF. The chain links TRBV5-5 to TRBJ1-6; a possible D gene is TRBD1 (5 bases). The V end was cut by 3 bases, the J end by 6 bases, with 13 bases between. This CDR3 region has 15 residues. Looked up from germline, CDR1 is SGHKS and CDR2 is YYEKEE (reference sequence).

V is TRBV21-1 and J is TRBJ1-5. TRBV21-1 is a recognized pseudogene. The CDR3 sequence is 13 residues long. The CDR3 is CASNRGRKQPQHF. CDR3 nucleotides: TGTGCCAGCAACCGAGGGAGGAAACAGCCCCAGCATTTT.

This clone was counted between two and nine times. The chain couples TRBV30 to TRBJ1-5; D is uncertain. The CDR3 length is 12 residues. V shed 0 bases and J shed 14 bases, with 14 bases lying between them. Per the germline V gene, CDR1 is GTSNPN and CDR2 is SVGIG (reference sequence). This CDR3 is CAWSVGGAQEHF. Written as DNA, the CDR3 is TGTGCCTGGAGTGTAGGTGGTGCCCAGGAGCATTTT.

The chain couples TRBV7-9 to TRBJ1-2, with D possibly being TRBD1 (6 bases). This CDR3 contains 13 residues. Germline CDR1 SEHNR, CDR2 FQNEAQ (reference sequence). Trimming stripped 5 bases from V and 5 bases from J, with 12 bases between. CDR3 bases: TGTGCCAGCAGCGCTTGGACAGATTATGGCTACACCTTC. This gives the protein CASSAWTDYGYTF.